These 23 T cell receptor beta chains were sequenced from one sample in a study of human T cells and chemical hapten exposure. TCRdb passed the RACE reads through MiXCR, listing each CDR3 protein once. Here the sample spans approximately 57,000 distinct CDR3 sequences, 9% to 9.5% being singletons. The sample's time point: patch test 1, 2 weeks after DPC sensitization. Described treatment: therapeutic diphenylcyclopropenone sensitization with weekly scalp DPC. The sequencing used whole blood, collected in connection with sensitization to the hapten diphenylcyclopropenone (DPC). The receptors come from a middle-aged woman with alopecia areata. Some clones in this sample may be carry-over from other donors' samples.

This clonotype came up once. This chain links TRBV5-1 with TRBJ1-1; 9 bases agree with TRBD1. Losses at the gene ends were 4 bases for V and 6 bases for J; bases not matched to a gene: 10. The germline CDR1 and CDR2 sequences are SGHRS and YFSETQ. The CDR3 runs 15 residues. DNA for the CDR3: TGCGCCAGCAGCCGCCCCGGGACAGGGTTGTCTGAAGCTTTCTTT. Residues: CASSRPGTGLSEAFF.

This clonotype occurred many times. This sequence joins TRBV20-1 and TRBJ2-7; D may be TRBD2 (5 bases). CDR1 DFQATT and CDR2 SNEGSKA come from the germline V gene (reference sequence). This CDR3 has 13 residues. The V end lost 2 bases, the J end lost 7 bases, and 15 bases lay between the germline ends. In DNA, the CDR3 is TGCAGTGCTAGACCCCCGGGCTGGAGGGAGCAGTACTTC. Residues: CSARPPGWREQYF.

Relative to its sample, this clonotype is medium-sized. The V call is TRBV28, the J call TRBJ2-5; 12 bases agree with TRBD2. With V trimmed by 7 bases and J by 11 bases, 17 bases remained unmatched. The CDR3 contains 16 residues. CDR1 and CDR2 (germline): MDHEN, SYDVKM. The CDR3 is CASTTLGASGGARQYF. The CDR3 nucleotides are TGTGCCAGCACCACCCTCGGGGCTAGCGGGGGGGCCCGTCAGTACTTC.

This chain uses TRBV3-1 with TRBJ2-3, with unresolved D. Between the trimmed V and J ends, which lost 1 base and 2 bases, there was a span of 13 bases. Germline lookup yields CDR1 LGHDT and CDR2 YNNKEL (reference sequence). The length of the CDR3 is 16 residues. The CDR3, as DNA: TGTGCCAGCAGCCAAGGGTCAGGATTGGCCACAGATACGCAGTATTTT. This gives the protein CASSQGSGLATDTQYF.

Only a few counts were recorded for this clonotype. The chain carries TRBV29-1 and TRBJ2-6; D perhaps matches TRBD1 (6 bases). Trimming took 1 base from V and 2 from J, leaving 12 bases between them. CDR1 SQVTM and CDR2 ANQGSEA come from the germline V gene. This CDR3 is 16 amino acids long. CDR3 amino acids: CSVEGGTFPGANVLTF. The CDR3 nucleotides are TGCAGCGTTGAAGGAGGGACATTCCCTGGGGCCAACGTCCTGACTTTC.

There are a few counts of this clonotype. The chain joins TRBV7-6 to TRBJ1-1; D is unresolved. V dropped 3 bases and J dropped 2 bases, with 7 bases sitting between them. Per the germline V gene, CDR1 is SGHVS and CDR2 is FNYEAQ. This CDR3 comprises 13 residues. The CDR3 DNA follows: TGTGCCAGCAGCTTCCGTAAAAACACTGAAGCTTTCTTT. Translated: CASSFRKNTEAFF.

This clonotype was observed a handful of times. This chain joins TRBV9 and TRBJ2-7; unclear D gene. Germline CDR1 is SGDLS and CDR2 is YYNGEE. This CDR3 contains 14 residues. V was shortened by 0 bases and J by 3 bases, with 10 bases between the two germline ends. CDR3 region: CASSVAVGSYEQYF. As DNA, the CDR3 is TGTGCCAGCAGCGTAGCTGTTGGTAGCTACGAGCAGTACTTC. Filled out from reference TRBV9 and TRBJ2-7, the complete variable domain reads DSGVTQTPKHLITATGQRVTLRCSPRSGDLSVYWYQQSLDQGLQFLIQYYNGEERAKGNILERFSAQQFPDLHSELNLSSLELGDSALYFCASSVAVGSYEQYFGPGTRLTVT.

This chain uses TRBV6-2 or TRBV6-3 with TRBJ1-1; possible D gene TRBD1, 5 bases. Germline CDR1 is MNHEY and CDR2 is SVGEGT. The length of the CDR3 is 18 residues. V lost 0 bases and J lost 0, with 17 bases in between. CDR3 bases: TGTGCCAGCAGTTACTCGATTTTATGGGGCCCCATGAACACTGAAGCTTTCTTT. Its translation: CASSYSILWGPMNTEAFF.

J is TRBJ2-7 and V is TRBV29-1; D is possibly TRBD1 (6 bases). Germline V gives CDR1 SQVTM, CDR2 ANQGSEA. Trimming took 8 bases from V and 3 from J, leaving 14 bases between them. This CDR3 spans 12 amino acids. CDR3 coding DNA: TGCAGCATTACCGGGACAATCTACGAGCAGTACTTC. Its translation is CSITGTIYEQYF.

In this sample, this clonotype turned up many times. The CDR3 nucleotides read TGCAGTGCTAGAGGGGAGTCAGGGGAAAATCAGCCCCAGCATTTT. It is translated as CSARGESGENQPQHF. This sequence joins TRBV20-1 and TRBJ1-5, with TRBD1 as a possible D gene (6 bases). V was shortened by 1 base and J by 4 bases, with 14 bases between the two germline ends. This CDR3 spans 15 amino acids. In germline, CDR1 is DFQATT, CDR2 SNEGSKA (reference sequence).

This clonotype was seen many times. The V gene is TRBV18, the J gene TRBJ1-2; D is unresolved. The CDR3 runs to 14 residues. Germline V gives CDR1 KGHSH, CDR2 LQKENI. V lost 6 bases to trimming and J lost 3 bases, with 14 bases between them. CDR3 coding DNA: TGTGCCAGCTCGACCCAAGGTACCTACTATGGCTACACCTTC. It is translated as CASSTQGTYYGYTF.

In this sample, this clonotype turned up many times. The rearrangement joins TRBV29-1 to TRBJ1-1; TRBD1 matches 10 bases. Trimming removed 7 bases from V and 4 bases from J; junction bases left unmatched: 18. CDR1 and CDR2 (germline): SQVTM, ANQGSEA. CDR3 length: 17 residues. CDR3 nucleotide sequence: TGCAGCGCCCAGACTGGGACAGGGGACCTAAGGGCCACTGAAGCTTTCTTT. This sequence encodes CSAQTGTGDLRATEAFF.

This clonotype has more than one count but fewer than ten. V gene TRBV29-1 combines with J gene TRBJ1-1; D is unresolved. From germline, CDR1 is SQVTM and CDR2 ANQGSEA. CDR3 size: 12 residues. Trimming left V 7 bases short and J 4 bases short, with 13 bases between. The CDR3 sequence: CSARRAGTEAFF. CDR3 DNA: TGCAGCGCAAGAAGGGCAGGCACTGAAGCTTTCTTT.

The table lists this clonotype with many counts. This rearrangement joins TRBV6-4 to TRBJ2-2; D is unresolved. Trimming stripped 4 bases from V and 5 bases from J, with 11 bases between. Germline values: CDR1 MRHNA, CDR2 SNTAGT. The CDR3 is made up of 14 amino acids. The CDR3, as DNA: TGTGCCAGCAGTGTCGGCGCTTCGACCGGGGAGCTGTTTTTT. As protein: CASSVGASTGELFF.

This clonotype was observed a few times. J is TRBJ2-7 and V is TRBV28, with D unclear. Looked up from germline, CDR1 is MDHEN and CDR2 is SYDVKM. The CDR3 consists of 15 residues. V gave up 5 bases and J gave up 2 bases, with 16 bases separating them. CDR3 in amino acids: CASSRTLGPTYEQYF. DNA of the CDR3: TGTGCCAGCAGTCGGACGCTTGGGCCTACCTACGAGCAGTACTTC.

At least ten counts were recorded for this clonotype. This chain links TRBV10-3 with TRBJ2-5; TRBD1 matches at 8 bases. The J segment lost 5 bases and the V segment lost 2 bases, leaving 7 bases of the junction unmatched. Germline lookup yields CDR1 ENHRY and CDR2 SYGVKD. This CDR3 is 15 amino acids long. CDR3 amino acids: CAISEQGAGHETQYF. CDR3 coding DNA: TGTGCCATCAGTGAGCAGGGGGCGGGTCACGAGACCCAGTACTTC.

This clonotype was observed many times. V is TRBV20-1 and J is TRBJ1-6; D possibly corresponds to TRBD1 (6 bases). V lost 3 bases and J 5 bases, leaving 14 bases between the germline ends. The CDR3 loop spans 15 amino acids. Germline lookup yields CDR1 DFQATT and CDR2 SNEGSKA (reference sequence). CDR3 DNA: TGCAGTGCTAGGACCCCGCCAGGGGATAATTCACCCCTCCACTTT. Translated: CSARTPPGDNSPLHF.

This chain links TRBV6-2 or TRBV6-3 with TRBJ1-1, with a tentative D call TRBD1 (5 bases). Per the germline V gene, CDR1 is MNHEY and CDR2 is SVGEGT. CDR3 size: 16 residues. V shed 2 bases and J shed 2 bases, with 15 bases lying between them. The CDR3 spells CASSYPSAGPNTEAFF. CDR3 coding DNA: TGTGCCAGCAGTTACCCCTCCGCAGGGCCCAACACTGAAGCTTTCTTT.

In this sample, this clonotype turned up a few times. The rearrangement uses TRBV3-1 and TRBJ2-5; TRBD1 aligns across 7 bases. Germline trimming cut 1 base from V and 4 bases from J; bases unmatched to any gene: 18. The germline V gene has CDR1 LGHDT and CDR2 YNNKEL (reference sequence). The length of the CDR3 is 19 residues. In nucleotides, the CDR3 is TGTGCCAGCAGCCAAGGGCCCCTTAAAGGGGGCTCCTTGGGAGAGACCCAGTACTTC. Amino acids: CASSQGPLKGGSLGETQYF.

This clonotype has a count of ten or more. In DNA, the CDR3 is TGCGCCAGCAGCCAACTGGGTAGCAATCAGCCCCAGCATTTT. Encoded protein: CASSQLGSNQPQHF. The chain recombines TRBV4-3 with TRBJ1-5, with D unclear. Germline CDR1 and CDR2: LGHNA and YSLEER. V lost 2 bases and J 0 bases, leaving 5 bases between the germline ends. The CDR3 has 14 residues.

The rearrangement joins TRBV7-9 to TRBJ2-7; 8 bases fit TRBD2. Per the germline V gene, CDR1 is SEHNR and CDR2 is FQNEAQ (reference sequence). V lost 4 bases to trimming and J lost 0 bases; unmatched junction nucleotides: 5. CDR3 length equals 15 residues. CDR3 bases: TGTGCCAGCAGCTGGACTAGCCTGAGCTCCTACGAGCAGTACTTC. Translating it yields CASSWTSLSSYEQYF.

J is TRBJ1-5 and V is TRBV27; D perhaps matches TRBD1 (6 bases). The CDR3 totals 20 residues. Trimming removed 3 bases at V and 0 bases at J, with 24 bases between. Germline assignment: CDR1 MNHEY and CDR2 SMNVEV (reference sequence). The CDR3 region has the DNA TGTGCCAGCAGTTTCAAGTGTGAAATGATGAGACAGGTTAGCAATCAGCCCCAGCATTTT. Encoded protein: CASSFKCEMMRQVSNQPQHF.

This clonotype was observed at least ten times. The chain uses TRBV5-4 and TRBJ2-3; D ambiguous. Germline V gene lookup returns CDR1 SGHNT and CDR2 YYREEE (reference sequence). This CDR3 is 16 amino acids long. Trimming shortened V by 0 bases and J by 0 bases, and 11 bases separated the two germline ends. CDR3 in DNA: TGTGCCAGCAGCTTGGAGGTTAGCCGTAGCACAGATACGCAGTATTTT. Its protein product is CASSLEVSRSTDTQYF. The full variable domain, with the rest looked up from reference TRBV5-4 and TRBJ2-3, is ETGVTQSPTHLIKTRGQQVTLRCSSQSGHNTVSWYQQALGQGPQFIFQYYREEENGRGNFPPRFSGLQFPNYSSELNVNALELDDSALYLCASSLEVSRSTDTQYFGPGTRLTVL.